This T cell receptor (beta chain) came from a study of blood T cell dynamics during melanoma immunotherapy. Findings and limits, study-wide: Clones driving repertoire changes may be melanoma-specific or general immune activation. The most clonal sorted CD8+ subset, immune-effector cells, was closest to cell-free DNA CDR3 sequences.

Time point here: pre-treatment baseline. Disease control meant complete response, partial response or stable disease at 12 weeks. In regard to this clone: Its matching antigen is unknown.

Produced via immunoSEQ multiplex PCR; TCRdb's table is partial and in-frame only. Here the sample spans around 3,800 clones, 97% being singletons. Germline V lookup: CDR1 MDHEN, CDR2 SYDVKM. The germline V and J ends were trimmed by 8 bases and 4 bases, with 12 bases remaining between them. This CDR3 spans 13 amino acids. Here the sequenced sample was effector memory CD8+ T cells from blood, taken from a patient treated with checkpoint blockade. The TCR originated in a human donor with melanoma. The rearrangement links TRBV28 to TRBJ1-5, with D maybe TRBD1 (5 bases). CDR3 amino acids: CASFLGGNQPQHF. The CDR3, as DNA: TGTGCCAGCTTCTTGGGGGGGAATCAGCCCCAGCATTTT.